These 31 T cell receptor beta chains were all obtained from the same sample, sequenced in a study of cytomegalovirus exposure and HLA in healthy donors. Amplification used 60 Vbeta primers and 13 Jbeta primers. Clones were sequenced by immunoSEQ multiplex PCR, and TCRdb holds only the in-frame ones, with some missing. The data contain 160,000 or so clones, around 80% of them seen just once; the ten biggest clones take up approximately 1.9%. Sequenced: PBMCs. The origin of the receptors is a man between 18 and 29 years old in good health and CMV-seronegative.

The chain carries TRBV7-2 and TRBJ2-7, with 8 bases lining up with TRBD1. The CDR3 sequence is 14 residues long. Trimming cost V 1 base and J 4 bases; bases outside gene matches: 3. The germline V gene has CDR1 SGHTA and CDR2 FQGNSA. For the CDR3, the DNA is TGTGCCAGCAGCTTAGAACAGGGGGGATACGAGCAGTACTTC. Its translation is CASSLEQGGYEQYF.

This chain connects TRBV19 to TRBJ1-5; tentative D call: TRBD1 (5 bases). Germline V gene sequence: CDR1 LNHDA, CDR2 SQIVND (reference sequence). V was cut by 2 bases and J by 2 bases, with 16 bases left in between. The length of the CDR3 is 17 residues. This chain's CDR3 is CASSIFTGPGGNQPQHF. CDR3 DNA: TGTGCCAGTAGTATATTTACAGGTCCTGGGGGCAATCAGCCCCAGCATTTT.

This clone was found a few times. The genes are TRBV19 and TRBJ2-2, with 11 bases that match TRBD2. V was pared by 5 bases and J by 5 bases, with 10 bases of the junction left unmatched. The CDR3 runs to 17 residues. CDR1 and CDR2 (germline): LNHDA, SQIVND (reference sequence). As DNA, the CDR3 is TGTGCCAGTAGTCTTTCCGGGACTAGCGGATGGACCGGGGAGCTGTTTTTT. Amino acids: CASSLSGTSGWTGELFF.

CDR3 coding DNA: TGTGCCAGTAACACCGGGACAGGGGGGTTGAATGAGCAGTTCTTC. The encoded protein is CASNTGTGGLNEQFF. V gene TRBV19 combines with J gene TRBJ2-1, with 11 bases identical to TRBD1. This CDR3 comprises 15 residues. V trimming: 7 bases; J trimming: 7 bases; junction bases outside the gene matches: 9. Germline CDR1 reads LNHDA; CDR2 reads SQIVND (reference sequence).

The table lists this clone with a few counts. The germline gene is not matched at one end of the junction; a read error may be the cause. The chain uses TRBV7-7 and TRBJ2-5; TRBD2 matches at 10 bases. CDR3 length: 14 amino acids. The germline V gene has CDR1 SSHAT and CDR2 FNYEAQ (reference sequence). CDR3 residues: CASSWTSGTETQYF. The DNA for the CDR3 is TGTGCTAGCAGCTGGACTAGCGGTACAGAGACCCAGTACTTC.

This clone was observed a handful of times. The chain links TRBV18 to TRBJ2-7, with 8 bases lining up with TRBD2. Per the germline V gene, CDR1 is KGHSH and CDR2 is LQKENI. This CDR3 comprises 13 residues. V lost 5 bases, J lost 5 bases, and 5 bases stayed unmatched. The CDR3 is CASSIAGTDEQYF. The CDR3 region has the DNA TGTGCCAGCTCAATAGCGGGAACCGACGAGCAGTACTTC.

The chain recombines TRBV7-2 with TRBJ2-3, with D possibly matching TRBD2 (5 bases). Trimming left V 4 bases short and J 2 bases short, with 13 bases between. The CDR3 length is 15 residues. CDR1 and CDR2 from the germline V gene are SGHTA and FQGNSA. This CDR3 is CASSSRSGYTDTQYF. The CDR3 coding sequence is TGTGCCAGCAGCTCCCGTTCGGGGTACACAGATACGCAGTATTTT.

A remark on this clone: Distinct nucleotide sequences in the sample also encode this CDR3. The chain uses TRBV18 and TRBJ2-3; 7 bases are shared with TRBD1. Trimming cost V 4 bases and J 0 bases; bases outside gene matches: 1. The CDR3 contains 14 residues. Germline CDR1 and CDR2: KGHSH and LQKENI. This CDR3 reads CASSLGQSTDTQYF. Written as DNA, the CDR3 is TGTGCCAGCTCACTGGGACAGAGCACAGATACGCAGTATTTT.

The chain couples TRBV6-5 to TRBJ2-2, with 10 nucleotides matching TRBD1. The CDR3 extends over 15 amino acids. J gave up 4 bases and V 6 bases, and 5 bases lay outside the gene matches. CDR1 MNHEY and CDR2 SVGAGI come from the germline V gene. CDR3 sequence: CASSWDRGGTGELFF. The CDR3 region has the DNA TGTGCCAGCAGCTGGGACAGGGGAGGCACCGGGGAGCTGTTTTTT.

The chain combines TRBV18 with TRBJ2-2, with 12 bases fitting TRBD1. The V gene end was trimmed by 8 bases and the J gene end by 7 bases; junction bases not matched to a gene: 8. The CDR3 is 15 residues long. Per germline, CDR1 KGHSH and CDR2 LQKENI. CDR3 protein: CASGMGTGGLGELFF. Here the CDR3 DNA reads TGTGCCAGCGGAATGGGGACAGGGGGCCTCGGGGAGCTGTTTTTT. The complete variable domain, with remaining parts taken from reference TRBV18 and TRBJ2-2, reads NAGVMQNPRHLVRRRGQEARLRCSPMKGHSHVYWYRQLPEEGLKFMVYLQKENIIDESGMPKERFSAEFPKEGPSILRIQQVVRGDSAAYFCASGMGTGGLGELFFGEGSRLTVL.

The CDR3 nucleotides are TGCGCCAGCAGCTTGAGGGGGGGTAGCAGCTCCTACGAGCAGTACTTC. Translating it yields CASSLRGGSSSYEQYF. The rearrangement joins TRBV5-1 to TRBJ2-7; tentative D call: TRBD2 (7 bases). V lost 1 base and J 0 bases, leaving 14 bases between the germline ends. This CDR3 comprises 16 residues. Looked up from germline, CDR1 is SGHRS and CDR2 is YFSETQ.

The CDR3 loop is CASSSGTGNQPQHF. The CDR3 DNA reads TGTGCCAGCAGCTCCGGGACAGGGAATCAGCCCCAGCATTTT. V gene TRBV5-6 combines with J gene TRBJ1-5, with TRBD1 matching 9 bases. The J segment lost 4 bases and the V segment lost 3 bases, leaving 2 bases of the junction unmatched. The germline gives CDR1 SGHDT, CDR2 YYEEEE. The CDR3 length is 14 residues.

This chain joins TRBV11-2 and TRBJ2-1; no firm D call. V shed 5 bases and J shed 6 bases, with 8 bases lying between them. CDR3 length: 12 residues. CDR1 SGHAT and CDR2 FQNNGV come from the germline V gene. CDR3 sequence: CASSLIRNEQFF. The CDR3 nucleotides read TGTGCCAGCAGCCTTATCCGCAATGAGCAGTTCTTC.

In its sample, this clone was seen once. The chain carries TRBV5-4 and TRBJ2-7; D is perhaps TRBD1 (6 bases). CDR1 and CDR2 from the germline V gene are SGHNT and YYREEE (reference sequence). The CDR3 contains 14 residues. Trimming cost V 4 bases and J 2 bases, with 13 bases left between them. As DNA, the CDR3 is TGTGCCAGCAGCGACGACAGGTTCGCCTACGAGCAGTACTTC. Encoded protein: CASSDDRFAYEQYF.

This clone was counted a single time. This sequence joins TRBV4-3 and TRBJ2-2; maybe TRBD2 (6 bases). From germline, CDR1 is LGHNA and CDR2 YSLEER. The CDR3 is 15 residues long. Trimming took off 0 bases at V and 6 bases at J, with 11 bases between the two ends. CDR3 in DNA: TGCGCCAGCAGCCAAGATGAGGAGGGACCCGGGGAGCTGTTTTTT. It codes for CASSQDEEGPGELFF.

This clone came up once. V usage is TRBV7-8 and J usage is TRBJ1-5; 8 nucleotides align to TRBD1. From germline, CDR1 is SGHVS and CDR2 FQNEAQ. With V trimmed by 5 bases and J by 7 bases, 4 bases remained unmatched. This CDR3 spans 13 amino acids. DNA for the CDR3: TGTGCCAGCAGCCCGACAGGGGAACAGCCCCAGCATTTT. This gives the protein CASSPTGEQPQHF.

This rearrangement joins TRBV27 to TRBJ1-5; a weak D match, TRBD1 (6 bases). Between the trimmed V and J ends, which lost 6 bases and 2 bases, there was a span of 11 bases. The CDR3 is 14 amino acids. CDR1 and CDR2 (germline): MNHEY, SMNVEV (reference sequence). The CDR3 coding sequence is TGTGCCAGCAGGGATTCAGGGGGCAATCAGCCCCAGCATTTT. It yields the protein CASRDSGGNQPQHF.

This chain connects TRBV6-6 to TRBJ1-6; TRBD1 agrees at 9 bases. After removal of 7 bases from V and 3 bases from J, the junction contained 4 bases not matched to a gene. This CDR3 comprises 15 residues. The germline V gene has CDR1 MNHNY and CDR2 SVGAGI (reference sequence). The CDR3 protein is CASNSGQGYNSPLHF. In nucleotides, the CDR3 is TGTGCCAGCAACTCGGGACAGGGCTATAATTCACCCCTCCACTTT.

CDR3 region: CASSQSDRFNYNEQFF. The CDR3 nucleotides are TGCGCCAGCAGCCAGAGTGACAGGTTCAATTACAATGAGCAGTTCTTC. The chain is built from TRBV4-1 and TRBJ2-1, with D tentatively TRBD1 (6 bases). The CDR3 contains 16 residues. In germline, CDR1 is MGHRA, CDR2 YSYEKL. V lost 3 bases and J 4 bases, leaving 16 bases between the germline ends.

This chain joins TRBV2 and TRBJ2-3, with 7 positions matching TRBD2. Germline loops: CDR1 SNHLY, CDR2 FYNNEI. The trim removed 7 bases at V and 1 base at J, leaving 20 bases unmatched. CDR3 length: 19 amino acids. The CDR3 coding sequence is TGTGCCAGCACACAAAGTGGGGCTAGCGGCCTAATTCGCACAGATACGCAGTATTTT. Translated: CASTQSGASGLIRTDTQYF.

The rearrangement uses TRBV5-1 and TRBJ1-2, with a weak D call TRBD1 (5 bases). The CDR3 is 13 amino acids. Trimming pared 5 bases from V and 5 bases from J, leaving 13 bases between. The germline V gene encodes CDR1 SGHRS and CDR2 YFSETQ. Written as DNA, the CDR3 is TGCGCCAGCAGTCCCGGGGGTGGGTATGGCTACACCTTC. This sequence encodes CASSPGGGYGYTF.

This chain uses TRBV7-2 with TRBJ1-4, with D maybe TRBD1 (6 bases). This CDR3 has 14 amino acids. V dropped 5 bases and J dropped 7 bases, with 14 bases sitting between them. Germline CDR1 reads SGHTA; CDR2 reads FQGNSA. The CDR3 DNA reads TGTGCCAGCAGCCAGGGTCAGGGGAGTGAAAAACTGTTTTTT. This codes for CASSQGQGSEKLFF. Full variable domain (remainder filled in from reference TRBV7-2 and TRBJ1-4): GAGVSQSPSNKVTEKGKDVELRCDPISGHTALYWYRQSLGQGLEFLIYFQGNSAPDKSGLPSDRFSAERTGGSVSTLTIQRTQQEDSAVYLCASSQGQGSEKLFFGSGTQLSVL.

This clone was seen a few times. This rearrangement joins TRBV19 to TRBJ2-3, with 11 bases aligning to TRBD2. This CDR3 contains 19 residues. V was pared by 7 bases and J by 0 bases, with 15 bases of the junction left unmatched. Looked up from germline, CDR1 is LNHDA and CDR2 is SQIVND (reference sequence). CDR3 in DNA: TGTGCCAGTACCGGGAGTCTAGCGGGGGGTCACCCTAGCACAGATACGCAGTATTTT. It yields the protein CASTGSLAGGHPSTDTQYF.

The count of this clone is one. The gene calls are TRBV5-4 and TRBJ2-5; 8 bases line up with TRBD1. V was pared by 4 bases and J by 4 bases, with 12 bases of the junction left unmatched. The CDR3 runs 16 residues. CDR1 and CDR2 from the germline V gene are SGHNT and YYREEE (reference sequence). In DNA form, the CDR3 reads TGTGCCAGCAGCCTTATACAGGGGGGAGTTCGAGAGACCCAGTACTTC. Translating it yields CASSLIQGGVRETQYF.

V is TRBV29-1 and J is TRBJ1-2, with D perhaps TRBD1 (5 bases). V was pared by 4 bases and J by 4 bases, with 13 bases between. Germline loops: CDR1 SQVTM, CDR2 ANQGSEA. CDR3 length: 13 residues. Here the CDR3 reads CSVVDGDFYGYTF. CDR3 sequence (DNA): TGCAGCGTTGTGGACGGGGACTTCTATGGCTACACCTTC. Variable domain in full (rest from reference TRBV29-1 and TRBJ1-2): SAVISQKPSRDICQRGTSLTIQCQVDSQVTMMFWYRQQPGQSLTLIATANQGSEATYESGFVIDKFPISRPNLTFSTLTVSNMSPEDSSIYLCSVVDGDFYGYTFGSGTRLTVV.

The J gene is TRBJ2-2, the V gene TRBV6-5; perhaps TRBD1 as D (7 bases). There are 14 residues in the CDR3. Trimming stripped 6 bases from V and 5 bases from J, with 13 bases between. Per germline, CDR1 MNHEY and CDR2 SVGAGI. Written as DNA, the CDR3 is TGTGCCAGCAGGGACTACAGGGGAACCGGGGAGCTGTTTTTT. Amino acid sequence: CASRDYRGTGELFF.

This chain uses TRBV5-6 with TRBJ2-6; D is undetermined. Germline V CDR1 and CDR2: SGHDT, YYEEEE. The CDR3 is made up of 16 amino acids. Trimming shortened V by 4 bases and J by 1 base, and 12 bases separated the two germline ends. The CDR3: CASSLLEVSGANVLTF. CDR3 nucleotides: TGTGCCAGCAGCCTGCTCGAGGTGTCTGGGGCCAACGTCCTGACTTTC.

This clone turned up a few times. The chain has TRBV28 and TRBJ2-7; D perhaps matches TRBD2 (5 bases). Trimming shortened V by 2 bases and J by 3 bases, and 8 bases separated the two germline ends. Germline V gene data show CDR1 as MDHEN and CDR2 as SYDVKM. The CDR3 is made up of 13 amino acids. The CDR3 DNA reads TGTGCCAGCAGTTTAGGGAGAAACTACGAGCAGTACTTC. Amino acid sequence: CASSLGRNYEQYF.

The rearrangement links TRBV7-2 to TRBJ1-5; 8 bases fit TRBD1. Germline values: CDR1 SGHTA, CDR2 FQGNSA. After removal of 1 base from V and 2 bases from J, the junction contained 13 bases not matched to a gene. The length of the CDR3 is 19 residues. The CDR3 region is CASSLVGSGRGLGNQPQHF. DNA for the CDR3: TGTGCCAGCAGCTTAGTGGGGTCGGGCAGGGGGCTTGGCAATCAGCCCCAGCATTTT.

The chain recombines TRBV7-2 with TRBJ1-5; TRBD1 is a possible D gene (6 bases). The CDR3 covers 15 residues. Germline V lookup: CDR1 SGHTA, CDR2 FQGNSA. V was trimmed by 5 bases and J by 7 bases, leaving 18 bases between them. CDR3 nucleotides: TGTGCCAGCAGCCCGGGGGGGGGCGCAGGGCAGCCCCAGCATTTT. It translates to CASSPGGGAGQPQHF.

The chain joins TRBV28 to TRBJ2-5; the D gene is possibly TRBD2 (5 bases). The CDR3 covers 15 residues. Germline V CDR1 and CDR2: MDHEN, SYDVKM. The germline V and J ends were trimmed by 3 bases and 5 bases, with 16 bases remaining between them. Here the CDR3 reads CASSFMDEGWETQYF. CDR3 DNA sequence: TGTGCCAGCAGTTTTATGGATGAGGGATGGGAGACCCAGTACTTC.